These T cell receptor beta chains were read from a single sample in a study of blood T cell repertoires in COVID-19. Sequencing used immunoSEQ multiplex PCR; TCRdb keeps in-frame clones, though not all of them. The sample shows over 250,000 clones, around 90% of them seen only once. Source material: peripheral blood. The receptors derive from a woman between 50 and 59 years old with COVID-19, enrolled during active disease. Each CDR3 is given with its conserved first and last residue. The D gene is left open where the match is weak. Size is stated for part of the rows, as once, few or many counts, or as a class when the clone is expanded.

clone size	D gene	J gene	V gene	CDR3 protein	CDR3 DNA
.	.	TRBJ1-4	TRBV3-1/TRBV3-2	CASSRRRGGGFGEKLFF	TGTGCCAGCAGCCGAAGAAGGGGAGGGGGTTTTGGTGAAAAACTGTTTTTT
.	.	TRBJ1-1	TRBV4-2	CASSQGTGAMNTEAFF	TGTGCCAGCAGCCAAGGGACGGGAGCCATGAACACTGAAGCTTTCTTT
.	TRBD2	TRBJ2-1	TRBV4-2	CASRAGTSGSLYNEQFF	TGTGCCAGCCGCGCAGGGACTAGCGGGAGCCTCTACAATGAGCAGTTCTTC
.	.	TRBJ2-1	TRBV18	CASSPAGGNNEQFF	TGTGCCAGCTCACCGGCGGGCGGTAACAATGAGCAGTTCTTC
.	TRBD2	TRBJ2-5	TRBV5-1	CASSWGTSGRETQYF	TGCGCCAGCAGCTGGGGGACTAGCGGGAGAGAGACCCAGTACTTC
.	.	TRBJ2-3	TRBV6-5	CASTPSREYF	TGTGCCAGCACCCCCTCCAGGGAGTATTTT
.	TRBD2	TRBJ2-1	TRBV4-2	CASTLAVSSYNEQFF	TGTGCCAGCACCCTAGCGGTTAGCTCCTACAATGAGCAGTTCTTC
.	TRBD1	TRBJ2-5	TRBV3-1/TRBV3-2	CASSHRDRGLQETQYF	TGTGCCAGCAGCCACCGGGACAGGGGGCTGCAAGAGACCCAGTACTTC
few	TRBD1	TRBJ1-5	TRBV5-1	CASSLLPPGQGINQPQHF	TGCGCCAGCAGCTTGCTCCCTCCGGGACAGGGGATAAATCAGCCCCAGCATTTT
once	.	TRBJ2-7	TRBV7-2	CASSHDRTSYEQYF	TGTGCCAGCAGTCATGACAGGACCTCCTACGAGCAGTACTTC
.	TRBD1	TRBJ1-5	TRBV6-2/TRBV6-3	CASSPRDRVLVAQHF	TGTGCCAGCAGCCCCCGGGACAGGGTTCTGGTGGCCCAGCATTTT
.	TRBD1	TRBJ1-2	TRBV4-2	CASSQEDRRINYGYTF	TGTGCCAGCAGCCAAGAGGACAGGCGAATTAACTATGGCTACACCTTC
.	TRBD2	TRBJ2-1	TRBV18	CASSPLAGTRNEQFF	TGTGCCAGCTCACCACTAGCGGGGACCCGCAATGAGCAGTTCTTC
.	TRBD2	TRBJ2-3	TRBV5-1	CASGPGTITDTQYF	TGCGCCAGCGGACCAGGGACTATCACAGATACGCAGTATTTT
few	.	TRBJ2-3	TRBV27	CASSASTDTQYF	TGTGCCAGCAGTGCGAGCACAGATACGCAGTATTTT
.	.	TRBJ2-2	TRBV19	CASNAGQRNTGELFF	TGTGCCAGCAATGCGGGGCAACGAAACACCGGGGAGCTGTTTTTT
.	.	TRBJ2-4	TRBV11-2	CASSLITGIAKNIQYF	TGTGCCAGCAGCTTAATCACCGGGATAGCCAAAAACATTCAGTACTTC
.	TRBD1	TRBJ1-4	TRBV19	CASTLQGVANEKLFF	TGTGCCAGTACTCTACAGGGGGTGGCTAATGAAAAACTGTTTTTT
.	.	TRBJ1-4	TRBV3-1/TRBV3-2	CASSQGRANEKLFF	TGTGCCAGCAGCCAAGGACGGGCTAATGAAAAACTGTTTTTT
.	.	TRBJ2-5	TRBV5-4	CASIRMGGAQETQYF	TGTGCCAGCATCAGAATGGGGGGGGCCCAAGAGACCCAGTACTTC